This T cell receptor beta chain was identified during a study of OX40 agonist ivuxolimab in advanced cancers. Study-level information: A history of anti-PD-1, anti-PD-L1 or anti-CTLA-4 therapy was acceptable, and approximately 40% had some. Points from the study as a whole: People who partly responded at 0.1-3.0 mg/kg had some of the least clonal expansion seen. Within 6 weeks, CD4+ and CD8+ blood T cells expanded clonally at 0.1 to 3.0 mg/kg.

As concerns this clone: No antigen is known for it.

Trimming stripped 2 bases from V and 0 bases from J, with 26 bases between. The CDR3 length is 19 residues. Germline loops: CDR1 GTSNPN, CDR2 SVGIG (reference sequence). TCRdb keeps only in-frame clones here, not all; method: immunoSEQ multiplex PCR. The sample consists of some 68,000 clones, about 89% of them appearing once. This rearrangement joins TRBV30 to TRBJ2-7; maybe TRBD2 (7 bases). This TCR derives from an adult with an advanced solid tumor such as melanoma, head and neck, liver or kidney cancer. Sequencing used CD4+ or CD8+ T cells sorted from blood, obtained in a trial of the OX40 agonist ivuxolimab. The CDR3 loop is CAWSPPRGGVPPGSYEQYF. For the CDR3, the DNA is TGTGCCTGGAGTCCCCCAAGGGGGGGAGTGCCCCCAGGCTCCTACGAGCAGTACTTC.